The 27 T cell receptor beta chains reported below all come from one sample, sequenced in a study of Graves' ophthalmopathy and Graves' hyperthyroidism (dated by TCRdb to 2017 to 2018). Instrument on record: Illumina HiSeq 2000. For repertoire sequencing, the TCR beta CDR3 regions were amplified from RNA transcripts. The first round of RT-PCR was done with HTBI primers and the Qiagen OneStep RT-PCR kit, and was followed by a second round of multiplex PCR, then size selection and purification. TCRdb reworked the public reads: Q25 trimming with fastp, MiXCR clone assembly, productive beta chains retained. Rows with a matching CDR3 protein are joined into one entry that keeps the most common DNA and genes. The sample table contains nearly 400,000 distinct CDR3 sequences; only one count was recorded for around 20% of them. The biggest ten clones account for roughly 1.4% of the sample. Sequenced sample: peripheral blood. Receptor source: a young woman with Graves' ophthalmopathy. Donor details come from another sample of the same person, matched by shared clones.

This clonotype was observed once. The chain combines TRBV5-6 with TRBJ2-5, with D possibly matching TRBD2 (6 bases). The CDR3 spans 16 residues. V shed 5 bases and J shed 3 bases, with 20 bases lying between them. Germline V gene data show CDR1 as SGHDT and CDR2 as YYEEEE. The CDR3 DNA reads as TGTGCCAGCAGGGCGAGCTCCGGGACTGCCGAAGAGACCCAGTACTTC. This sequence encodes CASRASSGTAEETQYF.

This sequence joins TRBV7-3 and TRBJ1-3; no clear D. Between the trimmed V and J ends, which lost 9 bases and 0 bases, there was a span of 18 bases. Germline V gene data show CDR1 as SGHTA and CDR2 as FQGTGA. The CDR3 has 16 amino acids. CDR3 protein: CASTAFVETSGNTIYF. CDR3 nucleotides: TGTGCCAGTACAGCGTTCGTAGAGACCTCTGGAAACACCATATATTTT.

This clonotype showed up many times. CDR3 residues: CASSSARLVSPYEQYF. For the CDR3, the DNA is TGTGCCAGCAGTTCAGCCCGACTAGTCAGCCCGTACGAGCAGTACTTC. The rearrangement uses TRBV28 and TRBJ2-7, with D tentatively TRBD2 (6 bases). The length of the CDR3 is 16 residues. Trimming took off 4 bases at V and 4 bases at J, with 20 bases between the two ends. Germline assignment: CDR1 MDHEN and CDR2 SYDVKM.

This clonotype occurred many times. The V and J genes are TRBV18 and TRBJ1-5; TRBD1 matches 9 bases. This CDR3 has 15 amino acids. With 3 bases clipped from V and 5 bases from J, the junction kept 5 bases outside the gene matches. The germline V gene has CDR1 KGHSH and CDR2 LQKENI. In nucleotides, the CDR3 is TGTGCCAGCTCACCTGAGACAGGGGGTGATCAGCCCCAGCATTTT. Amino acid sequence: CASSPETGGDQPQHF.

There are many counts of this clonotype. The chain carries TRBV19 and TRBJ1-5; D is unclear. This CDR3 region has 12 residues. Germline assignment: CDR1 LNHDA and CDR2 SQIVND (reference sequence). V shed 6 bases and J shed 7 bases, with 10 bases lying between them. The CDR3 DNA is TGTGCCAGTAGCCCTATAAACCAGCCCCAGCATTTT. Translation: CASSPINQPQHF.

There are many counts of this clonotype. The chain uses TRBV2 and TRBJ2-7; 11 bases match TRBD1. Germline trimming cut 6 bases from V and 3 bases from J; bases unmatched to any gene: 7. The CDR3 is 15 residues long. Germline loops: CDR1 SNHLY, CDR2 FYNNEI. The CDR3 coding sequence is TGTGCCAGCAGAGTAGGACAGGGGGCCGTCTACGAGCAGTACTTC. Protein: CASRVGQGAVYEQYF.

This clonotype was observed many times. CDR3 nucleotides: TGTGCCAGCAGTGAAGACGCGACAGGGGTACCGCCCCAGCATTTT. Translating gives CASSEDATGVPPQHF. The gene calls are TRBV6-1 and TRBJ1-5, with TRBD1 matching over 8 bases. V lost 1 base and J lost 9; bases outside the gene matches: 8. This CDR3 is 15 amino acids long. Per the germline V gene, CDR1 is MNHNS and CDR2 is SASEGT.

The V gene is TRBV6-1, the J gene TRBJ1-1; TRBD1 is a possible D gene (6 bases). V shed 5 bases and J shed 0 bases, with 16 bases lying between them. CDR3 length: 16 amino acids. Germline V gives CDR1 MNHNS, CDR2 SASEGT. As DNA, the CDR3 is TGTGCCAGCAGTCCTACCGGACAGCGTATGAACACTGAAGCTTTCTTT. Residues: CASSPTGQRMNTEAFF.

This clonotype was detected only a few times. V and J are TRBV25-1 and TRBJ2-2, with 9 bases matching TRBD1. The germline V gene encodes CDR1 MGHDK and CDR2 SYGVNS. V trimming: 2 bases; J trimming: 4 bases; junction bases outside the gene matches: 5. There are 16 residues in the CDR3. CDR3 DNA sequence: TGTGCCAGCAGTGAAGTGGGACAGGGTGCCACCGGGGAGCTGTTTTTT. Its translation is CASSEVGQGATGELFF.

In this sample, this clonotype turned up many times. This chain connects TRBV18 to TRBJ2-7; D assignment may be TRBD1 or TRBD2 (5 bases each). Germline-derived CDR1 and CDR2 are KGHSH and LQKENI. The germline V and J ends were trimmed by 5 bases and 3 bases, with 14 bases remaining between them. This CDR3 is 14 amino acids long. CDR3 sequence reads: CASSGSAGSYEQYF. The CDR3 DNA sequence: TGTGCCAGCTCAGGTAGCGCAGGGAGCTACGAGCAGTACTTC.

This clonotype has a count of ten or more. J is TRBJ2-2 and V is TRBV20-1; TRBD1 is a possible D gene (6 bases). Trimming shortened V by 1 base and J by 2 bases, and 8 bases separated the two germline ends. Germline V CDR1 and CDR2: DFQATT, SNEGSKA (reference sequence). CDR3 size: 14 residues. The CDR3 spells CSARGGPNTGELFF. DNA of the CDR3: TGCAGTGCTAGAGGGGGGCCTAACACCGGGGAGCTGTTTTTT.

This clonotype has a count of ten or more. The rearrangement links TRBV3-1 to TRBJ2-7, with a weak D call TRBD1 (6 bases). Trimming stripped 4 bases from V and 0 bases from J, with 13 bases between. Germline V lookup: CDR1 LGHDT, CDR2 YNNKEL (reference sequence). The CDR3 contains 15 residues. The CDR3 region has the DNA TGTGCCAGCAGCCTTCAGGGGCTCAACTCCTACGAGCAGTACTTC. Translated: CASSLQGLNSYEQYF.

This clonotype was counted ten times or more. The chain joins TRBV30 to TRBJ1-5; D possibly corresponds to TRBD1 (5 bases). Germline CDR1 is GTSNPN and CDR2 is SVGIG (reference sequence). CDR3 size: 13 residues. V was cut by 4 bases and J by 5 bases, with 12 bases left in between. The CDR3 loop is CAWKSGADQPQHF. The CDR3, as DNA: TGTGCCTGGAAGTCCGGGGCAGATCAGCCCCAGCATTTT.

On this clonotype: Mismatch with germline at one junction end may stem from a read error. In DNA form, the CDR3 reads TGCAGCGTTGTGGCTGGGAACTCCGGGGAGCTGTTTTTT. Translating it yields CSVVAGNSGELFF. The chain uses TRBV29-1 and TRBJ2-2, with unresolved D. The germline V gene encodes CDR1 SQVTM and CDR2 ANQGSEA. The CDR3 loop spans 13 amino acids.

The table lists this clonotype with a few counts. The V gene is TRBV6-1, the J gene TRBJ2-7; D possibly corresponds to TRBD1 (5 bases). This CDR3 is built from 14 residues. The germline CDR1 and CDR2 sequences are MNHNS and SASEGT. Trimming left V 8 bases short and J 3 bases short, with 17 bases between. The CDR3: CASQKGKLYYEQYF. For the CDR3, the DNA is TGTGCCAGCCAAAAGGGGAAATTATACTACGAGCAGTACTTC.

CDR3 sequence: CASNALAGVGGELFF. The CDR3, as DNA: TGTGCCAGCAATGCACTAGCGGGAGTCGGCGGGGAGCTGTTTTTT. The rearrangement uses TRBV6-1 and TRBJ2-2; 11 bases fit TRBD2. From germline, CDR1 is MNHNS and CDR2 SASEGT. The CDR3 loop spans 15 amino acids. V shed 7 bases, J shed 7 bases, and the junction held 8 bases outside the gene matches.

This clonotype appeared many times. This chain links TRBV29-1 with TRBJ1-1; unclear D gene. Trimming pared 7 bases from V and 8 bases from J, leaving 14 bases between. This CDR3 region has 11 residues. CDR1 SQVTM and CDR2 ANQGSEA come from the germline V gene. The CDR3 loop is CSGVDGDEAFF. The CDR3 nucleotides are TGCAGCGGGGTTGACGGTGACGAAGCTTTCTTT.

Many counts were recorded for this clonotype. The V gene is TRBV6-2 or TRBV6-3, the J gene TRBJ2-3, with D maybe TRBD2 (6 bases). CDR3 length: 16 amino acids. Germline CDR1 MNHEY, CDR2 SVGEGT. Trimming took off 0 bases at V and 8 bases at J, with 18 bases between the two ends. DNA for the CDR3: TGTGCCAGCAGTTACTCCCAGGAGGCCGACGGGGGTACGCAGTATTTT. It yields the protein CASSYSQEADGGTQYF.

This chain joins TRBV7-2 and TRBJ2-4, with D unresolved. Deletions cut 0 bases from V and 1 base from J, with 4 bases between. The length of the CDR3 is 14 residues. CDR1 and CDR2 (germline): SGHTA, FQGNSA. The CDR3 DNA reads as TGTGCCAGCAGCTTAGCGAGGGCCAAAAACATTCAGTACTTC. Translated, it gives CASSLARAKNIQYF.

The genes are TRBV25-1 and TRBJ2-7, with a tentative D call TRBD2 (5 bases). V was trimmed by 6 bases and J by 2 bases, leaving 11 bases between them. CDR3 size: 13 residues. Germline-derived CDR1 and CDR2 are MGHDK and SYGVNS. CDR3 nucleotide sequence: TGTGCCAGCAGGAGAGGTAGCGCCTACGAGCAGTACTTC. This encodes CASRRGSAYEQYF.

There are many counts of this clonotype. V is TRBV6-1 and J is TRBJ1-6; 10 bases match TRBD1. Per the germline V gene, CDR1 is MNHNS and CDR2 is SASEGT. The J segment lost 8 bases and the V segment lost 6 bases, leaving 4 bases of the junction unmatched. The length of the CDR3 is 14 residues. The CDR3 loop reads CASRDRGIHSPLHF. The DNA of the CDR3 is TGTGCCAGCAGGGACAGGGGGATTCATTCACCCCTCCACTTT.

In its sample, this clonotype was seen many times. The CDR3 coding sequence is TGTGCCAGCTCCCAGACAGCGGGCGCCTACGAGCAGTACTTC. It is translated as CASSQTAGAYEQYF. The V gene is TRBV6-1, the J gene TRBJ2-7; the D gene is possibly TRBD2 (6 bases). The V and J ends lost 8 bases and 2 bases respectively, with 16 bases between them. Germline values: CDR1 MNHNS, CDR2 SASEGT. The CDR3 runs to 14 residues.

This clonotype was picked up many times. V is TRBV11-2 and J is TRBJ2-7; D tentatively reads TRBD1 or TRBD2 (6 bases each). Trimming cost V 1 base and J 5 bases, with 12 bases left between them. CDR1 and CDR2 from the germline V gene are SGHAT and FQNNGV. The CDR3 totals 14 residues. In nucleotides, the CDR3 is TGTGCCAGCAGCTTAGCCGGGGGCGACCACGAGCAGTACTTC. Its protein product is CASSLAGGDHEQYF.

This chain connects TRBV27 to TRBJ2-4; 9 bases match TRBD1. CDR1 MNHEY and CDR2 SMNVEV come from the germline V gene (reference sequence). The CDR3 spans 16 residues. Trimming took 6 bases from V and 3 from J; bases not matched to a gene: 9. CDR3 sequence reads: CASSQFGTGHKNIQYF. DNA for the CDR3: TGTGCCAGCAGCCAGTTCGGGACAGGGCACAAAAACATTCAGTACTTC.

This clonotype was found many times. V is TRBV6-5 and J is TRBJ2-2, with 7 nucleotides matching TRBD1. Germline V gene sequence: CDR1 MNHEY, CDR2 SVGAGI. Trimming removed 2 bases from V and 7 bases from J; junction bases left unmatched: 4. This CDR3 is 14 amino acids long. CDR3 amino acids: CASSYATGIGELFF. The CDR3 DNA reads TGTGCCAGCAGTTACGCGACAGGGATCGGGGAGCTGTTTTTT.

J is TRBJ2-5 and V is TRBV6-1, with D perhaps matching TRBD1 (6 bases). V lost 3 bases, J lost 3 bases, and 11 bases lay in between. The CDR3 has 14 residues. The germline V gene has CDR1 MNHNS and CDR2 SASEGT. CDR3: CASSERTAKETQYF. CDR3 in DNA: TGTGCCAGCAGTGAGCGGACAGCGAAAGAGACCCAGTACTTC.

This clonotype was recorded at least ten times. The chain uses TRBV12-3 or TRBV12-4 and TRBJ2-7; 7 nucleotides align to TRBD2. V trimming: 0 bases; J trimming: 7 bases; junction bases outside the gene matches: 3. CDR3 length equals 13 residues. CDR3: CASSLAGGGEQYF. The CDR3 DNA reads as TGTGCCAGCAGTTTAGCGGGGGGAGGGGAGCAGTACTTC.